This paragraph reports one T cell receptor beta chain. The antigen this receptor binds is unknown. No clone much larger than this one lies a single base away; base qualities are absent. CDR3 length: 17 amino acids, cysteine to phenylalanine. Only the CDR3 DNA stays, 51 bases, in frame from base 1. V is trimmed back by 4 bases and J by 2 bases, and the junction contains 7 bases that no gene match accounts for. CDR1 and CDR2, looked up from the germline V gene, are MNHNS and SASEGT. This record comes from a study of cytomegalovirus exposure and HLA in healthy donors (dated by TCRdb to 2016 to 2017). Some background on the complete study: According to an earlier analysis of 587 of the donors, 150 million to 200 million T cells yielded 95 million to 140 million unique TCR beta sequences and approximately 300 Gb of sequence data. An earlier analysis of 450 to 750 of the donors used high-throughput TCR beta sequencing to judge whether each TCR beta V gene segment behaved as functional or pseudogenic. Of the roughly 390 genotyped donors, over 65% fell in the genetic ancestry cluster associated with self-reported Caucasian donors. In addition to the first cohort of approximately 650 subjects, a separate validation cohort of 120 different subjects was used. HLA typing included class I and class II loci at four-digit resolution. About five DR-DQ haplotypes were treated as single units for association and clustering because of strong linkage in the cohort. Every discovery cohort repertoire had been produced on one sequencing platform. A later genetic analysis used genome-wide SNP genotypes for about 60% of the 666 donors, treating that subset as a discovery cohort. To predict cytomegalovirus infection status, the study combined high-throughput TCR immunosequencing, statistical association of individual TCRs with disease status, and machine learning. About 330 gigabases of sequencing data and around 90 million unique TCR sequences made up an early release that covered over 550 HLA-typed donors. The study used immunosequencing to profile the T cell repertoires of several hundred subjects and linked those repertoires to cytomegalovirus serostatus. Rather than using new phenotypic data, the later analysis identified candidate immune exposures from TCR beta sequences and from how often those sequences occurred across donors. The study was designed to test whether signatures of past pathogen exposure could be identified by cataloging public T cell receptors. In a later analysis, previously published TCR beta repertoires from 500 to 750 donors were re-analyzed and high-resolution HLA genotyping was added so that TCR occurrence patterns could be studied. Among about 390 genotyped donors of the cohort, an average of 235,054 unique TCR beta nucleotide sequences were sequenced per donor, 15% to 20% of them non-productive. Donor age, sex, ethnicity and CMV serostatus were collected together with the repertoire data. The number of donors typed differed by locus, with roughly 629-640 for A, B, C, DRB1 and DQB1, around 500 for DQA1, 600 to 610 for DPA1, and around 450 for DPB1. General conclusions and limits of the study: Most TCR sequences were observed very rarely across donors, whereas some public TCRs were present in many individuals. V-gene and J-gene trimming of TCR beta chains was associated with a missense DCLRE1C variant in a later genetic analysis, and the association was replicated in an independent cohort. Roughly 17 rarely observed V segments, including chromosome 9 orphons, were excluded from the earlier analysis of some 590 of the donors because counts were too low. The authors suggested that the approach could potentially be generalized to other disease states and immunological phenotypes. According to a later analysis, TCR association rates differed among HLA loci, with DRB1 alleles showing the most associated TCRs and HLA-C alleles showing the fewest. Correlated functional status among segregating V segments might reflect linkage disequilibrium, but an unknown experimental factor could not be ruled out. In vitro tests confirmed that a few of the cytomegalovirus-associated TCR beta chains recognize cytomegalovirus antigens. The only immune exposure information available for the cohort was CMV serostatus. In both the original and validation cohorts, the classifier was reported to diagnose cytomegalovirus status with high specificity and sensitivity. In this cohort, only TCR beta chains were sequenced, and detectable features were limited by the absence of alpha or paired-chain data. A cluster of highly shared sequence variants was judged likely to represent a technical artifact of the sequencing pipeline. A total of roughly 160 TCR beta chains were listed by the study as associated with cytomegalovirus. A further reported finding was that TCR beta sequences accurately predicted the HLA-A and HLA-B alleles for most subjects in the first cohort. HLA typing was unavailable for some donors at each locus, so association tests used only the typed subset. Sequencing depth was assumed to be roughly uniform across donors in the presence/absence analyses, though that assumption may not hold. Compared with equally common non-associated chains, HLA-associated TCR beta chains in a later analysis were more clonally expanded and had lower generation probabilities. In a later analysis, some 18,000 TCR beta sequences were associated with specific HLA alleles at a false discovery rate of 0.05. In a later genetic analysis, fewer N-insertions in productive TCRs were reported among donors in an Asian-associated ancestry cluster than the approximately 670-donor mean. Broadly in line with IMGT annotations, most TCR beta V segments showed up in productive rearrangements about 87% or about 30% of the time in an earlier analysis of some 590 of the donors. A later analysis found that most CMV-associated TCR beta chains appeared HLA-restricted, with HLA associations seemingly driven largely by CMV exposure. According to a later analysis, parvovirus B19, influenza, CMV and Epstein-Barr virus appeared linked to several top co-occurrence clusters. The 87-base-pair reads could not distinguish some IMGT-functional V segments, including TRBV6-2 and TRBV6-3, so those segments were excluded. When HLA alleles, especially DR and DQ, strongly co-occurred, attributing TCR associations to individual alleles was difficult.

Receptor amplification or capture employed the immunoSEQ multiplex PCR assay. The multiplex PCR relied on a mix of 60 forward primers for TCR Vbeta segments and 13 reverse primers for TCR Jbeta segments. A multiplex PCR assay on genomic DNA amplified the CDR3 region of rearranged TCR beta genes. Amplified TCR beta libraries were sequenced as 87-base-pair reads on the Illumina HiSeq System. The authors' analysis ran thus. Across the 666 repertoires, a later analysis counted about 81 million unique TCR beta chains, roughly 11 million of which were shared by at least two donors. To remove PCR and sequencing errors, raw reads were error-corrected and collapsed into unique sequences using a nearest-neighbor algorithm that merged closely related sequences. CDR3 sequences were aligned to IMGT reference sequences to assign V, D and J gene segments. For a sequence to be retained, a match of at least six nucleotides was required to both a V gene segment and a J gene segment. Rearrangements were classified as productive when the CDR3 lacked stop codons and remained in frame with V and J, and all other rearrangements were classified as non-productive. CDR3 was defined by IMGT convention, running from the second conserved V-encoded cysteine to the conserved J-encoded phenylalanine. The earlier analysis of 500 to 650 of the donors excluded any sequence lacking an unambiguous match to a single V gene segment. In an earlier analysis of some 590 of the donors, a V segment was called functional when productive rearrangements were above 56.7%, and segregating when the standard deviation between donors exceeded 5%. A statistical classification framework was built for diagnosing cytomegalovirus status from the catalog of TCR beta chain sequences. In a later analysis, TCR nucleotide sequences were compared against IMGT/GENE-DB human TR gene sequences so that V and J genes could be assigned. A later analysis assigned CDR3 sequences and most-parsimonious VDJ recombination scenarios with the TCRdist pipeline. In a later analysis, each TCR beta chain was defined by its CDR3 amino acid sequence together with its V-gene family, and reads without a unique V-gene family were excluded. As a way to deal with suspected cross-contamination and a sequencing artifact, a later analysis dropped 450 to 700 nucleotide sequences that were highly shared and had low generation probability. In a later analysis, a clonal expansion index for each public chain was calculated from normalized within-repertoire ranks of inferred template counts. In a later analysis, generation probabilities were computed with a VDJ recombination model fitted to out-of-frame rearrangements, and the resulting probabilities were checked against IGoR. A later analysis scored TCR-TCR, TCR-HLA and TCR-CMV co-occurrence with hypergeometric tests, applying a repertoire-size bias correction to TCR pairs. In a later analysis, false discovery rates were estimated by permuting HLA or CMV assignments 20 times. In a later analysis, co-occurring TCRs were grouped using DBSCAN, and TCRdist sequence similarity was added for clustering within HLA-allele-positive subsets. For co-occurrence clustering, repertoires with fewer than 30,000 or more than 120,000 public chains were excluded, along with four to six repertoires with anomalous nucleotide sharing. Drawn from immuneACCESS, this table holds only the in-frame rearrangements with V and J called that TCRdb kept. Clones are partly lost; checked studies trace under half to an unresolved V gene and leave the rest unexplained. That table gives V, J and clone size, and the DNA gave D and trimming. The sample yields 150,000 to 200,000 clones; roughly 82% were counted once. Approximately 1.4% of the sample is taken by the ten largest.

The cohort consisted of hundreds of healthy bone marrow donors. Cohort members were all nominally healthy when sampled, although unrecorded immune exposures were likely present. The donor was CMV seronegative and was included in the group of hundreds of seronegative cohort members. A peripheral blood sample was provided by each donor, and peripheral blood mononuclear cells were used for TCR beta sequencing. Genomic DNA was extracted from the blood cell samples with the Qiagen DNeasy Blood Extraction Kit. This chain joins TRBV6-1 to TRBJ2-3; TRBD2 matches 12 bases in the middle. The TCR sequence derives from a man aged 40-49 years in good health and CMV-seronegative. Sequencing was done on a sample of PBMCs. This receptor carries the CDR3 CASSGLRTSGATDTQYF. The DNA sequence is given as TGTGCCAGCAGTGGCTTACGGACTAGCGGGGCCACAGATACGCAGTATTTT.